Below, 21 T cell receptor beta chains from the same sample are listed, as sequenced in a study of OX40 agonist ivuxolimab in advanced cancers. Using immunoSEQ multiplex PCR, the repertoire was profiled, and TCRdb retains in-frame clones only, with some absent. Here the sample spans 65,000 to 95,000 clones, almost 90% being singletons. The sample here was CD4+ or CD8+ T cells sorted from blood, taken in a trial of the OX40 agonist ivuxolimab. Every receptor here comes from an adult with an advanced solid tumor such as melanoma, head and neck, liver or kidney cancer.

The chain combines TRBV7-3 with TRBJ2-2; maybe TRBD2 (6 bases). V shed 5 bases and J shed 6 bases, with 10 bases lying between them. CDR1 is SGHTA and CDR2 is FQGTGA in the germline V gene. The CDR3 spans 13 residues. CDR3 in DNA: TGTGCCAGCAGCCCCCGCGGGGCCGGGGAGCTGTTTTTT. Amino acid sequence: CASSPRGAGELFF.

The genes are TRBV4-3 and TRBJ2-1; D may be TRBD1 or TRBD2 (5 bases each). The V gene lost 0 bases and the J gene lost 0 bases, with 18 bases spanning the gap. Germline assignment: CDR1 LGHNA and CDR2 YSLEER. The CDR3 loop spans 19 amino acids. The CDR3 sequence is CASSQDYSGGTSSYNEQFF. CDR3 bases: TGCGCCAGCAGCCAAGACTATTCGGGTGGGACGAGCTCCTACAATGAGCAGTTCTTC.

This chain joins TRBV21-1 and TRBJ1-5. TRBV21-1 is assigned pseudogene status. This CDR3 comprises 16 residues. For the CDR3, the DNA is TGTGCCAGCAGCAGAGGTCCCAACCTGACCAATCAGCCCCAGCATTTT. Translating gives CASSRGPNLTNQPQHF.

The chain employs TRBV15 and TRBJ2-7, with D tentatively TRBD1 (5 bases). This CDR3 is built from 14 residues. V was clipped by 0 bases and J by 5 bases, with 11 bases between them. CDR1 LNHNV and CDR2 YYDKDF come from the germline V gene (reference sequence). As DNA, the CDR3 is TGTGCCACCAGCAGAGATGGTGGGGCCAACGAGCAGTACTTC. Its translation: CATSRDGGANEQYF.

The gene calls are TRBV18 and TRBJ1-1, with TRBD1 identical over 8 bases. This CDR3 is built from 14 residues. Germline CDR1 reads KGHSH; CDR2 reads LQKENI. Losses at the gene ends were 4 bases for V and 1 base for J; bases not matched to a gene: 2. The chain's CDR3 is CASSLGQGNTEAFF. CDR3 bases: TGTGCCAGCTCACTAGGACAGGGGAACACTGAAGCTTTCTTT.

The chain employs TRBV2 and TRBJ2-5; D call uncertain. V was cut by 6 bases and J by 2 bases, with 7 bases left in between. From germline, CDR1 is SNHLY and CDR2 FYNNEI. The CDR3 runs 12 residues. The CDR3 sequence: CASRRGQETQYF. CDR3 coding DNA: TGTGCCAGCAGGCGAGGACAAGAGACCCAGTACTTC.

Relative to its sample, this clone is medium-sized. This sequence joins TRBV18 and TRBJ2-7, with 16 nucleotides matching TRBD2. With V trimmed by 4 bases and J by 7 bases, 7 bases remained unmatched. CDR1 is KGHSH and CDR2 is LQKENI in the germline V gene. The CDR3 runs to 16 residues. DNA of the CDR3: TGTGCCAGCTCACTGGGACTAGCGGGAGGGCCGCGGGAGCAGTACTTC. It is translated as CASSLGLAGGPREQYF. Drawing the rest from reference TRBV18 and TRBJ2-7, the complete variable domain is NAGVMQNPRHLVRRRGQEARLRCSPMKGHSHVYWYRQLPEEGLKFMVYLQKENIIDESGMPKERFSAEFPKEGPSILRIQQVVRGDSAAYFCASSLGLAGGPREQYFGPGTRLTVT.

The J gene is TRBJ1-5, the V gene TRBV18; 8 nucleotides agree with TRBD1. J was trimmed by 7 bases and V by 2 bases; bases with no gene match: 10. The CDR3 has 16 residues. Per germline, CDR1 KGHSH and CDR2 LQKENI. The CDR3 DNA reads as TGTGCCAGCTCACCAGTGCAGGGGGCGGCGGGGCAGCCCCAGCATTTT. Amino acids: CASSPVQGAAGQPQHF.

The chain recombines TRBV6-4 with TRBJ2-7; D gene ambiguous. The germline gives CDR1 MRHNA, CDR2 SNTAGT. Trimming pared 2 bases from V and 4 bases from J, leaving 12 bases between. The CDR3 is 14 amino acids. CDR3 in DNA: TGTGCCAGCAGTGACGAAGGGCAGGCTTACGAGCAGTACTTC. This sequence encodes CASSDEGQAYEQYF.

V usage is TRBV2 and J usage is TRBJ1-5, with TRBD1 as a possible D gene (6 bases). The CDR3 loop spans 15 amino acids. CDR1 is SNHLY, CDR2 FYNNEI, per germline. V lost 4 bases and J 7 bases, leaving 17 bases between the germline ends. Here the CDR3 reads CASSADSLGGQPQHF. In nucleotides, the CDR3 is TGTGCCAGCAGTGCCGACTCTCTTGGGGGCCAGCCCCAGCATTTT.

The V gene is TRBV10-3, the J gene TRBJ2-3; a possible D gene is TRBD1 (6 bases). This CDR3 contains 13 residues. V dropped 9 bases and J dropped 0 bases, with 10 bases sitting between them. Germline assignment: CDR1 ENHRY and CDR2 SYGVKD. The CDR3 loop reads CAIAQGSTDTQYF. The CDR3 DNA sequence: TGTGCCATTGCACAGGGAAGCACAGATACGCAGTATTTT.

The chain combines TRBV4-3 with TRBJ1-5; weak D call: TRBD1 (5 bases). Per the germline V gene, CDR1 is LGHNA and CDR2 is YSLEER. V gave up 2 bases and J gave up 9 bases, with 14 bases separating them. This CDR3 has 14 residues. The CDR3 spells CASSQTGPGGPQHF. The CDR3 DNA is TGCGCCAGCAGCCAAACAGGCCCCGGGGGGCCCCAGCATTTT.

V and J are TRBV9 and TRBJ2-3; D unresolved. Germline V lookup: CDR1 SGDLS, CDR2 YYNGEE. Trimming pared 4 bases from V and 6 bases from J, leaving 18 bases between. The CDR3 totals 15 residues. CDR3 in amino acids: CASSPRRVEGDTQYF. CDR3 bases: TGTGCCAGCAGCCCCCGCCGGGTGGAAGGGGATACGCAGTATTTT. Complete variable domain (other parts from reference TRBV9 and TRBJ2-3): DSGVTQTPKHLITATGQRVTLRCSPRSGDLSVYWYQQSLDQGLQFLIQYYNGEERAKGNILERFSAQQFPDLHSELNLSSLELGDSALYFCASSPRRVEGDTQYFGPGTRLTVL.

The chain combines TRBV11-3 with TRBJ2-2, with 7 positions matching TRBD1. The CDR3 loop spans 15 amino acids. With V trimmed by 1 base and J by 3 bases, 2 bases remained unmatched. The germline V gene has CDR1 SGHNT and CDR2 YENEEA. The CDR3 DNA is TGTGCCAGCAGCTTAGCGACAGGGCACACCGGGGAGCTGTTTTTT. Protein sequence: CASSLATGHTGELFF.

This chain connects TRBV15 to TRBJ2-1; 7 nucleotides match TRBD2. The CDR3 length is 18 residues. Germline-derived CDR1 and CDR2 are LNHNV and YYDKDF (reference sequence). After removal of 0 bases from V and 4 bases from J, the junction contained 12 bases not matched to a gene. The DNA of the CDR3 is TGTGCCACCAGCAGAGACCCTCTGGCGGGAGCGCGGTACAATGAGCAGTTCTTC. It yields the protein CATSRDPLAGARYNEQFF.

The V call is TRBV19, the J call TRBJ2-5; the match to TRBD2 covers 7 bases. Trimming removed 4 bases from V and 5 bases from J; junction bases left unmatched: 22. The CDR3 loop spans 19 amino acids. Per the germline V gene, CDR1 is LNHDA and CDR2 is SQIVND (reference sequence). CDR3 sequence (DNA): TGTGCCAGTAGTAGCAATAGGGCCCCTAGCGGTTTCCTGGGGGAGACCCAGTACTTC. This gives the protein CASSSNRAPSGFLGETQYF. The full variable domain, completed using reference TRBV19 and TRBJ2-5, is DGGITQSPKYLFRKEGQNVTLSCEQNLNHDAMYWYRQDPGQGLRLIYYSQIVNDFQKGDIAEGYSVSREKKESFPLTVTSAQKNPTAFYLCASSSNRAPSGFLGETQYFGPGTRLLVL.

The genes are TRBV7-2 and TRBJ2-7, with TRBD1 as a possible D gene (5 bases). V was cut by 5 bases and J by 8 bases, with 16 bases left in between. From germline, CDR1 is SGHTA and CDR2 FQGNSA. This CDR3 has 13 amino acids. The CDR3 reads CASSALARGKQYF. Here the CDR3 DNA reads TGTGCCAGCAGCGCGCTGGCTAGGGGTAAGCAGTACTTC.

The rearrangement joins TRBV7-2 to TRBJ2-5; D tentatively reads TRBD1 or TRBD2 (6 bases each). Germline V lookup: CDR1 SGHTA, CDR2 FQGNSA. V was trimmed by 4 bases and J by 4 bases, leaving 22 bases between them. The CDR3 spans 17 residues. CDR3 residues: CASSSGQRGVLGETQYF. The CDR3 DNA is TGTGCCAGCAGCTCCGGGCAGAGGGGGGTTCTGGGAGAGACCCAGTACTTC.

The chain couples TRBV18 to TRBJ1-1, with D unclear. V lost 2 bases and J 7 bases, leaving 11 bases between the germline ends. Germline values: CDR1 KGHSH, CDR2 LQKENI. The CDR3 extends over 13 amino acids. The CDR3 DNA reads as TGTGCCAGCTCACCAGGGCAGACCCTTGAAGCTTTCTTT. Its translation is CASSPGQTLEAFF.

This chain connects TRBV29-1 to TRBJ1-5, with a possible D match to TRBD1 (6 bases). Trimming removed 1 base at V and 5 bases at J, with 9 bases between. The length of the CDR3 is 13 residues. The germline V gene encodes CDR1 SQVTM and CDR2 ANQGSEA. CDR3 bases: TGCAGCGTTGAAGGGGGGCCTGATCAGCCCCAGCATTTT. This sequence encodes CSVEGGPDQPQHF.

This clone was detected once. The genes are TRBV6-1 and TRBJ2-1, with 7 bases lining up with TRBD1. Germline CDR1 MNHNS, CDR2 SASEGT. This CDR3 is built from 12 residues. Here the CDR3 DNA reads TGTGCGCTAGGGACAGCATACAATGAGCAGTTCTTC. It translates to CALGTAYNEQFF.